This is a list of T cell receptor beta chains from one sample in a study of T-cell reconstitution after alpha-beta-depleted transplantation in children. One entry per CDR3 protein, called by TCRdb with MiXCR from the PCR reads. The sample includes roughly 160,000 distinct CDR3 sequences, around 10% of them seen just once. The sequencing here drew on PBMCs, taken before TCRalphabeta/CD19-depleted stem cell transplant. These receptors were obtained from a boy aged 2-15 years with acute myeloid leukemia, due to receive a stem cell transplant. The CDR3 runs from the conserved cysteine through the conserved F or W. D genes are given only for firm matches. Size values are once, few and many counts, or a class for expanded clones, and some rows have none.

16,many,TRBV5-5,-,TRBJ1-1,TGTGCCAGCAGCCCTCTGGGAACAGGGCGGAACACTGAAGCTTTCTTT,CASSPLGTGRNTEAFF
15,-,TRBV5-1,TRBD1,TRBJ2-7,TGCGCCAGCAGCTCGGGACAGGGACGAGGTCTAGAGCAGTACTTC,CASSSGQGRGLEQYF
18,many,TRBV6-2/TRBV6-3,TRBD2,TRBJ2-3,TGTGCCAGCAGTTCCGGGACTAGCGGGGGGCTTAGCACAGATACGCAGTATTTT,CASSSGTSGGLSTDTQYF
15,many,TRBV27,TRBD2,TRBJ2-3,TGTGCCAGCAGTTCCGGGACTAGCGGGACAGATACGCAGTATTTT,CASSSGTSGTDTQYF
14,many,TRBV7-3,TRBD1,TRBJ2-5,TGTGCCAGCAGCTTACAGGGGGCAGCAGAGACCCAGTACTTC,CASSLQGAAETQYF
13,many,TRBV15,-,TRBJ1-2,TGTGCCACCGCCCCCTCGGAAAGCTATGGCTACACCTTC,CATAPSESYGYTF
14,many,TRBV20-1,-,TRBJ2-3,TGCAGTGTTGTTCTCCTAGGGACCGCAGATACGCAGTATTTT,CSVVLLGTADTQYF
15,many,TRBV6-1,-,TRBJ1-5,TGTGCCAGCAGTGAAGGCAGGGGTTTAAATCAGCCCCAGCATTTT,CASSEGRGLNQPQHF
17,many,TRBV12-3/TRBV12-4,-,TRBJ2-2,TGTGCCACCGATTGGGGACTCGGACACGCGAACACCGGGGAGCTGTTTTTT,CATDWGLGHANTGELFF
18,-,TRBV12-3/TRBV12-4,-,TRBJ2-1,TGTGCCAGCAGCCTAGAAGGGCCCCATCACCTCTCCTACAATGAGCAGTTCTTC,CASSLEGPHHLSYNEQFF
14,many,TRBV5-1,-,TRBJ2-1,TGCGCCAGCAGCCCCCTAAGCTCCTACAATGAGCAGTTCTTC,CASSPLSSYNEQFF
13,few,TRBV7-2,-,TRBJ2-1,TGTGCCAGCACGCGGGGAACCTACAATGAGCAGTTCTTC,CASTRGTYNEQFF
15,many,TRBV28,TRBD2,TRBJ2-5,TGTGCCAGCAGTTTACGCGGGAGGGCCGTAGAGACCCAGTACTTC,CASSLRGRAVETQYF
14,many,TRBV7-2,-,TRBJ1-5,TGTGCCAGCAGCTTAGACAGTTCCCATCAGCCCCAGCATTTT,CASSLDSSHQPQHF
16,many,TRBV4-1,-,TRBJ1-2,TGCGCCAGCAGCCAAGGGACGCGTGGGGTTCATGATGGCTACACCTTC,CASSQGTRGVHDGYTF
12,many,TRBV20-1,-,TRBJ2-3,TGCAGTGCTTTACTAGGGCGGGATACGCAGTATTTT,CSALLGRDTQYF
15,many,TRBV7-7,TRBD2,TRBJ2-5,TGTGCCAGCAGACAACTAGCGGGAGAGCAAGAGACCCAGTACTTC,CASRQLAGEQETQYF
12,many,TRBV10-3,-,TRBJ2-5,TGTGCCATCAGTTACCAACCAGAGACCCAGTACTTC,CAISYQPETQYF
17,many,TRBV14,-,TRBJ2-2,TGTGCCAGCAGCCAAGAGCAAGGCGGGGTAGTCACCGGGGAGCTGTTTTTT,CASSQEQGGVVTGELFF
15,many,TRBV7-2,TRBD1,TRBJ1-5,TGTGCCAGCAGCCCCCAGACAGGGAAAGCCCAGCCCCAGCATTTT,CASSPQTGKAQPQHF
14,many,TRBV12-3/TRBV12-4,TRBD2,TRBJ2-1,TGTGCCAGCAGCCTCGGGCTAGCGGACAATGAGCAGTTCTTC,CASSLGLADNEQFF
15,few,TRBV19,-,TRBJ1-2,TGTGCCAGTAGTCCTCCGGAGTCGAACCCCTATGGCTACACCTTC,CASSPPESNPYGYTF
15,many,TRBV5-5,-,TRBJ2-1,TGTGCCAGCAGCTTGGACTACCTCTCCTACAATGAGCAGTTCTTC,CASSLDYLSYNEQFF
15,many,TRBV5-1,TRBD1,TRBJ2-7,TGCGCCAGCAGCGGGCCAGGGGGCGCTCCCATCGAGCAGTACTTC,CASSGPGGAPIEQYF
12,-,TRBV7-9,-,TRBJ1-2,TGTGCCAGCAGCTTAGCTAGGGAGGGCTACACCTTC,CASSLAREGYTF
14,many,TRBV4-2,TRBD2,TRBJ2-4,TGTGCCAGCAGCCAGGGAGCGGGGGAAAACATTCAGTACTTC,CASSQGAGENIQYF
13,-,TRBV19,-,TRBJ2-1,TGTGCCAGTAGTATTTTCGACAGACACGGGCAGTTCTTC,CASSIFDRHGQFF
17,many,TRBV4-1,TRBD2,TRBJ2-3,TGCGCCAGCAGCCAAGTAGCGGCTAGCGGGAGGGCAGATACGCAGTATTTT,CASSQVAASGRADTQYF
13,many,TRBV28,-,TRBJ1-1,TGTGCCAGCAGTTTCCGGGGGCCCACTGAAGCTTTCTTT,CASSFRGPTEAFF
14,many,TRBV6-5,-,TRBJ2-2,TGTGCCAGCAGTTGGGACCGGAACACCGGGGAGCTGTTTTTT,CASSWDRNTGELFF
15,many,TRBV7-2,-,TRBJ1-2,TGTGCCAGCACCCCCGGAGCGGGTCAGGGCTATGGCTACACCTTC,CASTPGAGQGYGYTF
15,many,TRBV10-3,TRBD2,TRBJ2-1,TGTGCCATCAGTCCCCGACTAGCGGGGAACAATGAGCAGTTCTTC,CAISPRLAGNNEQFF
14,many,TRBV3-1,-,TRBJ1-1,TGTGCCAGCAGCCCAATCTCGGTGAACACTGAAGCTTTCTTT,CASSPISVNTEAFF
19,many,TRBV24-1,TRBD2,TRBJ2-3,TGTGCCACCAGTGACACGACCCGGCTAGCGGGAGGCAGCACAGATACGCAGTATTTT,CATSDTTRLAGGSTDTQYF
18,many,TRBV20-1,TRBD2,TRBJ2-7,TGCAGTGCTGACACCGGGACTAGCGGGATTGGTCCAACCTACGAGCAGTACTTC,CSADTGTSGIGPTYEQYF
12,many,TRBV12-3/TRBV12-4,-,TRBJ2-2,TGTGCCAGCAGTTATTATGGCGGGGAGCTGTTTTTT,CASSYYGGELFF
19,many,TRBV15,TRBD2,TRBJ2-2,TGTGCCACCAGCAGAGCGGGGGAGACGGGAGGACGAGGGACCGGGGAGCTGTTTTTT,CATSRAGETGGRGTGELFF
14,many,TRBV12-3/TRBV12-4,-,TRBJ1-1,TGTGCCAGCAGTTCGAACATGGGGGGCTTGAAAGCTTTCTTT,CASSSNMGGLKAFF
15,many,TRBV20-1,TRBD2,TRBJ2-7,TGCAGTGCTACCAAGGGACTAGCGGAAACCTACGAGCAGTACTTC,CSATKGLAETYEQYF
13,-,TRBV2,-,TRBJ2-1,TGTGCCAGCAGTTCCACAGGGTTCAATGAGCAGTTCTTC,CASSSTGFNEQFF
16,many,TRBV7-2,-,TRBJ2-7,TGTGCCAGCAGCTCCAGCCCGGGGCGCGGTGACTACGAGCAGTACTTC,CASSSSPGRGDYEQYF
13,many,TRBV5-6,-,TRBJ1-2,TGTGCCAGCAGCTTCCTCACGAACTATGGCTACACCTTC,CASSFLTNYGYTF
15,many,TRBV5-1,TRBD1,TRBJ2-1,TGCGCCAGCAGCCCGGAAGACAGGGCGTACAATGAGCAGTTCTTC,CASSPEDRAYNEQFF
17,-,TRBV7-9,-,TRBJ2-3,TGTGCCAGCAGCTTAGTCGGGGGGCGCGAGGGCACAGATACGCAGTATTTT,CASSLVGGREGTDTQYF
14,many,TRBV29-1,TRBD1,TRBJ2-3,TGCAGCGCCTCCGGGACAGGGCGCACAGATACGCAGTATTTT,CSASGTGRTDTQYF
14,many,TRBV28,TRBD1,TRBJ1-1,TGTGCCAGCAGCCACAGGGGGCCGGGCACTGAAGCTTTCTTT,CASSHRGPGTEAFF
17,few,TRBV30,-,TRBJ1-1,TGTGCCTGGAAAGTTGCCGGGACCCCGCAGTGGGGCACTGAAGCTTTCTTT,CAWKVAGTPQWGTEAFF
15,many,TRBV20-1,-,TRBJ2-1,TGCAGTGCTAGAGATTCTAGCGCTTACTACAATGAGCAGTTCTTC,CSARDSSAYYNEQFF
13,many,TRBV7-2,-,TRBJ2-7,TGTGCCAGCAGCCCTCAGTATGGGGGCGAGCAGTACTTC,CASSPQYGGEQYF
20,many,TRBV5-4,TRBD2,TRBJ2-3,TGTGCCAGCAGCTACCCTAGCGGGGGGGCCGAGCCCTCACACACAGATACGCAGTATTTT,CASSYPSGGAEPSHTDTQYF
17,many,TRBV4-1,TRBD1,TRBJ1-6,TGCGCCAGCAGCCAAGATACCTTTTACAGGGGTAGATCACCCCTCCACTTT,CASSQDTFYRGRSPLHF
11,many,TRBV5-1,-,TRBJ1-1,TGCGCCAGCAAGTCGAACACTGAAGCTTTCTTT,CASKSNTEAFF
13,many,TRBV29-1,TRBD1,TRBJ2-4,TGCAGCGTCTTAGACAGGGCCCAAAACATTCAGTACTTC,CSVLDRAQNIQYF
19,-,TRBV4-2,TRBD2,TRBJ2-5,TGTGCCAGCAGCCAAGACGAGATAGCGGGGGGTAGGAGAGGGGAGACCCAGTACTTC,CASSQDEIAGGRRGETQYF
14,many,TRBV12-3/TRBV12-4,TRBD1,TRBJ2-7,TGTGCCAGCAGCTCTGGGACAGGGCTCTCCGAGCAGTACTTC,CASSSGTGLSEQYF
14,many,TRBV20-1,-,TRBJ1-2,TGCAGTGCTAGTCGGGGGGAGGGCGACTATGGCTACACCTTC,CSASRGEGDYGYTF
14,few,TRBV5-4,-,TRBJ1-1,TGTGCCAGCAGCGTTCAAGGGTACGACACTGAAGCTTTCTTT,CASSVQGYDTEAFF